This entry concerns a single T cell receptor beta chain. What it binds is unknown. CDR3 regions of TCR beta were amplified from RNA transcripts. HTBI primers primed a first-round RT-PCR, and a second-round multiplex PCR followed. TCRdb re-called the multiplex PCR reads through MiXCR, storing one row per CDR3 protein. Of around 1,200,000 distinct CDR3 sequences detected, 36% appear once; the ten largest clones hold around 10%. Germline V lookup: CDR1 MNHEY, CDR2 SMNVEV (reference sequence). This CDR3 spans 15 amino acids. Trimming shortened V by 3 bases and J by 0 bases, and 8 bases separated the two germline ends. This sample was included in a study of Graves' ophthalmopathy and Graves' hyperthyroidism. General study points: A classifier, a 13-signature model, separated ophthalmopathy from stable hyperthyroidism with 87.88% sensitivity and about 83% specificity. Most expanded thyroid clonotypes above 0.001 frequency also appeared in blood. Ophthalmopathy progression cases were predicted by the model with roughly 71% sensitivity and 72.22% specificity.

Patients were excluded if they had other autoimmune diseases or uncontrolled infections, and likewise if pregnancy or lactation applied. The sequencing sample was made of peripheral blood or thyroid tissue (not recorded which). V and J are TRBV27 and TRBJ2-2, with D unclear. The sequence came from an adult man with Graves' hyperthyroidism. CDR3: CASSFKQTNTGELFF. In DNA form, the CDR3 reads TGTGCCAGCAGTTTCAAACAGACGAACACCGGGGAGCTGTTTTTT.